This TCR beta chain was obtained from a study of cytomegalovirus exposure and HLA in healthy donors (dated by TCRdb to 2017 to 2019). The study in broad terms: According to a later analysis, the roughly 120 validation repertoires were produced on the same platform as the 666 repertoires of the first cohort. The study combined high-throughput TCR immunosequencing, statistical association of individual TCRs with disease status, and machine learning to predict cytomegalovirus infection status. Along with the roughly 700-subject first cohort, a separate validation cohort of over a hundred different subjects was used. The study aimed to test whether cataloging public T cell receptors could reveal signatures of past pathogen exposure. Points the paper makes about the study in general: A total of 150 to 200 TCR beta chains were listed by the study as associated with cytomegalovirus. A later analysis found that TCRs clustered in the first cohort also tended to co-occur in the roughly 120 validation repertoires, with approximately 95% of cluster scores above 0. In both the original and validation cohorts, the classifier was reported to diagnose cytomegalovirus status with high specificity and sensitivity. In vitro tests confirmed that a few of the cytomegalovirus-associated TCR beta chains recognize cytomegalovirus antigens. It was suggested by the authors that the approach could potentially be generalized to other disease states and immunological phenotypes. A later analysis had no HLA typing for the validation cohort, so co-occurrence there was scored across all 130 or so repertoires. Most TCR sequences were seen in very few donors, while some public TCRs were found in many individuals.

As for this clone: It lacks a known antigen. Base qualities are not recorded, but no much larger clone differs from it by a single base.

Libraries were made using the immunoSEQ multiplex PCR assay. The paper's processing steps were these. A statistical classification framework was built for diagnosing cytomegalovirus status from the catalog of TCR beta chain sequences. Drawn from immuneACCESS, this table holds only the in-frame rearrangements with V and J called that TCRdb kept. Clones are partly lost; checked studies trace under half to an unresolved V gene and leave the rest unexplained. That table gives V, J and clone size, and the DNA gave D and trimming. Present in this sample are roughly 56,000 clones, roughly 89% of which were seen just once. The leading ten clones occupy around 16% of the sample. The donors were included in the validation cohort of 120 subjects, a group kept apart from the roughly 670-subject first cohort. Via the germline V gene, CDR1 is SGHTA and CDR2 FQGNSA. V is pruned by 5 bases and J by 5 bases, leaving 11 bases of the junction without a gene match. Counted from cysteine to phenylalanine, this CDR3 has 17 amino acids. Kept here is only the CDR3 DNA, which spans 51 bases and is read in frame from base 1.

The chain was built from TRBV7-2 and TRBJ2-7, and TRBD2 matches 14 of the central bases. The sequenced sample consisted of PBMCs. This sequence originates from a woman younger than 30 in good health and CMV-seronegative. DNA sequence: TGTGCCAGCAGCCAACGCCGACTAGCGGGGGGGCCCCACGAGCAGTACTTC. Its amino acids are CASSQRRLAGGPHEQYF.